These 7 T cell receptor beta chains came from one sample sequenced in a study of T cell responses to AZD1222 COVID-19 vaccine (dated by TCRdb to about 2021). Reading the label with the study, this specimen's time point is: baseline before first vaccination. Libraries were built with the immunoSEQ multiplex PCR assay. TCRdb obtained this table from immuneACCESS and retained in-frame rearrangements with V and J assigned. These tables miss some clones; where compared with another copy, unresolved V genes account for less than half of the shortfall, and the remainder is unexplained. Counted in this sample were under 200,000 clones; roughly 93% of them appeared once. The ten largest account for 0.99% of the sample. Sequencing was performed on peripheral blood, taken on day 0 of AZD1222 vaccination. The receptors stem from an adult in good health.

The chain combines TRBV4-2 with TRBJ2-7; TRBD2 is a possible D gene (5 bases). The CDR3 is made up of 14 amino acids. Germline lookup yields CDR1 LGHNA and CDR2 YNFKEQ. With 0 bases removed from V and 3 bases from J, the gap between germline ends came to 9 bases. CDR3 sequence: CASSQEGSYYEQYF. Here the CDR3 DNA reads TGTGCCAGCAGCCAAGAAGGGAGCTACTACGAGCAGTACTTC.

CDR3 nucleotide sequence: TGTGCCAGTAGTATATTCACCGGGGAGCTGTTTTTT. It encodes CASSIFTGELFF. V is TRBV19 and J is TRBJ2-2; D not resolved. V was trimmed by 2 bases and J by 4 bases, leaving 2 bases between them. This CDR3 has 12 residues. Germline CDR1 and CDR2: LNHDA and SQIVND (reference sequence).

The chain combines TRBV14 with TRBJ2-7; 9 bases match TRBD1. The CDR3 has 14 amino acids. Unmatched junction bases numbered 3, after V lost 5 bases and J lost 1 base. Per the germline V gene, CDR1 is SGHDN and CDR2 is FVKESK. The CDR3, as DNA: TGTGCCAGCAGCTATGGGACAGGGTCCTACGAGCAGTACTTC. Its protein is CASSYGTGSYEQYF.

The V call is TRBV5-5, the J call TRBJ1-2, with TRBD1 matching 9 bases. This CDR3 has 15 residues. Germline lookup yields CDR1 SGHKS and CDR2 YYEKEE (reference sequence). The ends lost 1 base at V and 3 bases at J; junction bases unmatched: 4. The CDR3 loop reads CASSLSQGAYYGYTF. In DNA form, the CDR3 reads TGTGCCAGCAGCTTGTCACAGGGGGCATACTATGGCTACACCTTC.

The rearrangement joins TRBV4-1 to TRBJ2-7; D remains ambiguous. This CDR3 region has 13 residues. V was clipped by 1 base and J by 6 bases, with 10 bases between them. CDR1 is MGHRA, CDR2 YSYEKL, per germline. The CDR3 region is CASSQVTTGEQYF. The CDR3 nucleotides are TGCGCCAGCAGCCAAGTAACCACGGGCGAGCAGTACTTC.

The table lists this clone with a count of one. The chain is built from TRBV5-1 and TRBJ2-7; D gene uncertain. The CDR3 extends over 16 amino acids. With 2 bases removed from V and 4 bases from J, the gap between germline ends came to 19 bases. CDR1 and CDR2 from the germline V gene are SGHRS and YFSETQ. CDR3 sequence reads: CASSFDSPRGQYEQYF. The CDR3 region has the DNA TGCGCCAGCAGCTTTGACTCTCCCCGAGGCCAATACGAGCAGTACTTC. The complete variable domain, with remaining parts taken from reference TRBV5-1 and TRBJ2-7, reads KAGVTQTPRYLIKTRGQQVTLSCSPISGHRSVSWYQQTPGQGLQFLFEYFSETQRNKGNFPGRFSGRQFSNSRSEMNVSTLELGDSALYLCASSFDSPRGQYEQYFGPGTRLTVT.

The chain carries TRBV7-2 and TRBJ2-7; a possible D gene is TRBD2 (6 bases). Germline CDR1 and CDR2: SGHTA and FQGNSA. V was shortened by 5 bases and J by 2 bases, with 19 bases between the two germline ends. The length of the CDR3 is 16 residues. Here the CDR3 reads CASSTQSSGLPYEQYF. The CDR3 bases are TGTGCCAGCAGCACCCAGAGTAGCGGCCTTCCCTACGAGCAGTACTTC.